One T cell receptor (beta chain) is described in this entry. Antigen unknown. The data stem from a study of shared clonotypes between healthy human individuals. How the authors handled the data: ImmunoSEQ gave junction-only sequences without quality scores, so filtering differed. TCRdb's copy holds only in-frame clones and misses some; the assay was immunoSEQ multiplex PCR. V and J calls and clone size are those listed in that table; D and trimming were worked out from the DNA. The data contain about 1.1 million clones, approximately 80% of them singletons. General study points: Approximately 4.6% of naive CD4 clonotypes were common to a few donors.

Splitting of CD4+ cells produced CD45RA+ naive and CD45RA-negative memory subsets. The CDR3 has 16 residues. Germline values: CDR1 SGHRS, CDR2 YFSETQ. V gave up 4 bases and J gave up 4 bases; unmatched junction bases: 10. The sample was memory CD4+ T cells from PBMCs. Subset here: CD45RA-negative fraction. The chain couples TRBV5-1 to TRBJ2-2, with TRBD1 identical over 7 bases. The receptor was isolated from a man between 18 and 29 years old in good health. Some clones in this sample may be carry-over from other donors' samples. CDR3 region: CASSPSLTGITGELFF. The DNA of the CDR3 is TGCGCCAGCAGCCCCTCGCTGACAGGGATCACCGGGGAGCTGTTTTTT.